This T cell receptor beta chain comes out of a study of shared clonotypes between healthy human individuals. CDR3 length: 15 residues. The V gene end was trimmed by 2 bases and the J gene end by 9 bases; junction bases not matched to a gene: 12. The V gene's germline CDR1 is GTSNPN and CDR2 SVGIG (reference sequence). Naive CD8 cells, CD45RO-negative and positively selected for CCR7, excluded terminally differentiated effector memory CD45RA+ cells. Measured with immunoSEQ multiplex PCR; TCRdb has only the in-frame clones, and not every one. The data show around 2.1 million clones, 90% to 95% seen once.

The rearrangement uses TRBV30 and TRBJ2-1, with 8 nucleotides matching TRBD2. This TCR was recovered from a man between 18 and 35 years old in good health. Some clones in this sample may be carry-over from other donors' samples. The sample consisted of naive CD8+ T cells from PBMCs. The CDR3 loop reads CAWSPGRGLISEQFF. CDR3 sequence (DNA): TGTGCCTGGAGTCCCGGGAGGGGGTTAATTAGTGAGCAGTTCTTC.